This T cell receptor (beta chain) was found in a study of blood T cell repertoires in COVID-19. Study in general: Collection of acute and convalescent COVID-19 samples took place in the United States, Italy and Spain. Sources were T cells, B-cell-depleted T cells, or PBMCs; the material itself was cDNA or gDNA.

In the original processing: The authors estimated nucleated cell counts from reference gene primer amplification. Using immunoSEQ multiplex PCR, the repertoire was profiled, and TCRdb retains in-frame clones only, with some absent. The V and J calls and clone size were taken over from that table, and D and trimming were inferred from the DNA. This table has about 47,000 clones, roughly four fifths appearing once. Losses at the gene ends were 3 bases for V and 4 bases for J; bases not matched to a gene: 5. Germline CDR1 KGHSH, CDR2 LQKENI. The CDR3 has 15 amino acids. The clonotype was recovered from a man aged 60 to 69 with active COVID-19. Source material: peripheral blood. The chain couples TRBV18 to TRBJ1-1, with 10 nucleotides matching TRBD1. For the CDR3, the DNA is TGTGCCAGCTCACCCAGACAGGGGGCAGGCACTGAAGCTTTCTTT. It is translated as CASSPRQGAGTEAFF.